A single sample gave rise to the 16 T cell receptor beta chains below, sequenced in a study of siplizumab effects on memory and regulatory T cells. Here immunoSEQ multiplex PCR was the method, and the copy in TCRdb shows in-frame clones only, minus some. The data show approximately 120,000 clones, about 92% seen once. The sample taken for sequencing was Tregs sorted from blood. These receptors were obtained from a human donor in good health.

This clone has a single count. The chain links TRBV11-2 to TRBJ2-3, with 11 bases lining up with TRBD2. The length of the CDR3 is 17 residues. The germline V gene has CDR1 SGHAT and CDR2 FQNNGV. The junction had 10 bases not matched to a gene; V was cut back by 4 bases and J by 4 bases. The CDR3 DNA reads as TGTGCCAGCAGCTCTTCCAGACTAGCGGGACGGTCAGATACGCAGTATTTT. Translated, it gives CASSSSRLAGRSDTQYF.

The chain employs TRBV29-1 and TRBJ1-2, with D perhaps matching TRBD1 (5 bases). V was pared by 6 bases and J by 6 bases, with 14 bases between. This CDR3 has 12 residues. Germline V gene sequence: CDR1 SQVTM, CDR2 ANQGSEA. The CDR3 reads CSVKGGGDGYTF. The CDR3 region has the DNA TGCAGCGTGAAAGGCGGGGGAGATGGCTACACCTTC.

V and J are TRBV5-4 and TRBJ1-2; 9 nucleotides match TRBD1. Germline V CDR1 and CDR2: SGHNT, YYREEE (reference sequence). CDR3 size: 14 residues. Losses at the gene ends were 5 bases for V and 4 bases for J; bases not matched to a gene: 6. CDR3 nucleotide sequence: TGTGCCAGCAGTTCCACAGGGGGCGGCTATGGCTACACCTTC. As protein: CASSSTGGGYGYTF.

The chain has TRBV29-1 and TRBJ2-3, with no clear D. The CDR3 consists of 15 residues. With 2 bases removed from V and 6 bases from J, the gap between germline ends came to 18 bases. Germline-derived CDR1 and CDR2 are SQVTM and ANQGSEA. DNA for the CDR3: TGCAGCGTTGAAACGGGTACGGTTTTGGCGGATACGCAGTATTTT. This encodes CSVETGTVLADTQYF.

The rearrangement links TRBV10-3 to TRBJ2-2; 8 bases are a match to TRBD1. This CDR3 has 13 amino acids. The ends lost 6 bases at V and 3 bases at J; junction bases unmatched: 0. The germline V gene has CDR1 ENHRY and CDR2 SYGVKD. The CDR3 protein is CAIRDRDTGELFF. The CDR3, as DNA: TGTGCCATCAGGGACAGGGACACCGGGGAGCTGTTTTTT.

The chain joins TRBV6-6 to TRBJ2-7; tentatively, D is TRBD1 (6 bases). Germline CDR1 reads MNHNY; CDR2 reads SVGAGI (reference sequence). The CDR3 is 13 residues long. V was cut by 10 bases and J by 0 bases, with 13 bases left in between. The CDR3 DNA is TGTGCCACCTGGGACATTAACTCCTACGAGCAGTACTTC. Protein product: CATWDINSYEQYF.

The V gene is TRBV6-5, the J gene TRBJ1-2; D is perhaps TRBD1 (5 bases). The V gene lost 11 bases and the J gene lost 5 bases, with 9 bases spanning the gap. Germline CDR1 reads MNHEY; CDR2 reads SVGAGI. The CDR3 is 10 residues long. CDR3 DNA: TGTGCCCCCAAGGGGTATGGCTACACCTTC. Amino acid sequence: CAPKGYGYTF.

The V gene is TRBV9, the J gene TRBJ1-6, with 7 nucleotides matching TRBD1. The V gene's germline CDR1 is SGDLS and CDR2 YYNGEE. The CDR3 is 17 amino acids. Trimming took 4 bases from V and 0 from J; bases not matched to a gene: 7. The CDR3 DNA reads TGTGCCAGCAGCCCCCGGACAGGACTCTCCTATAATTCACCCCTCCACTTT. Translated, it gives CASSPRTGLSYNSPLHF.

The CDR3 DNA reads TGTGCCAGCAGCTTAACAGGGGATACCGGGGAGCTGTTTTTT. The encoded protein is CASSLTGDTGELFF. The chain links TRBV7-3 to TRBJ2-2; a possible D gene is TRBD1 (5 bases). From germline, CDR1 is SGHTA and CDR2 FQGTGA. Trimming stripped 0 bases from V and 5 bases from J, with 7 bases between. The CDR3 runs 14 residues.

In its sample, this clone was seen once. The V and J genes are TRBV7-3 and TRBJ2-3; TRBD2 matches 12 bases. The CDR3 totals 16 residues. V shed 5 bases, J shed 4 bases, and the junction held 7 bases outside the gene matches. The germline gives CDR1 SGHTA, CDR2 FQGTGA. For the CDR3, the DNA is TGTGCCAGCAGCCTAAGGGCTAGCGGGAGGGCAGATACGCAGTATTTT. Amino acids: CASSLRASGRADTQYF.

The CDR3 sequence is CASSLQGSYGYTF. CDR3 in DNA: TGTGCCAGCAGTCTCCAGGGAAGCTATGGCTACACCTTC. The V and J genes are TRBV6-6 and TRBJ1-2, with D perhaps TRBD1 (5 bases). CDR1 is MNHNY, CDR2 SVGAGI, per germline (reference sequence). Deletions cut 5 bases from V and 4 bases from J, with 11 bases between. The CDR3 spans 13 residues.

J is TRBJ2-1 and V is TRBV5-6; TRBD1 matches 9 bases. The germline gives CDR1 SGHDT, CDR2 YYEEEE. The V and J ends lost 0 bases and 2 bases, in that order; junction bases with no gene match: 9. The CDR3 is made up of 18 amino acids. In nucleotides, the CDR3 is TGTGCCAGCAGCTTGGAGGTTATTGGGACAGGGCCCTACAATGAGCAGTTCTTC. The encoded protein is CASSLEVIGTGPYNEQFF.

The chain uses TRBV7-6 and TRBJ2-5, with D possibly TRBD1 on 6 matching bases. In germline, CDR1 is SGHVS, CDR2 FNYEAQ. The ends were cut back, 5 bases at V and 6 bases at J, with 19 bases in the middle. CDR3 length: 15 amino acids. The CDR3 DNA is TGTGCCAGCAGCCAGGGGTCTAGGATCTGGCAGACCCAGTACTTC. Its translation is CASSQGSRIWQTQYF.

The chain combines TRBV21-1 with TRBJ2-7; the D call in the table, TRBD1, was not verified against the DNA. TRBV21-1 is described as a pseudogene. The CDR3 is 15 residues long. The CDR3 spells CASSNQDRGYYEQYF. As DNA, the CDR3 is TGTGCCAGCAGCAACCAGGACAGGGGGTACTACGAGCAGTACTTC.

This chain joins TRBV5-1 and TRBJ1-4; a weak D match, TRBD1 (5 bases). CDR1 and CDR2 from the germline V gene are SGHRS and YFSETQ. V was shortened by 1 base and J by 2 bases, with 6 bases between the two germline ends. This CDR3 has 14 residues. The CDR3 here is CASSLWGTNEKLFF. The DNA for the CDR3 is TGCGCCAGCAGCTTGTGGGGGACTAATGAAAAACTGTTTTTT.

This clone is a singleton in its sample. The chain links TRBV2 to TRBJ1-6, with a weak D call TRBD1 (6 bases). V lost 6 bases and J 4 bases, leaving 10 bases between the germline ends. Germline V gives CDR1 SNHLY, CDR2 FYNNEI. The CDR3 has 14 amino acids. The CDR3 here is CASRSTGYNSPLHF. CDR3 in DNA: TGTGCCAGCAGATCCACAGGGTATAATTCACCCCTCCACTTT.